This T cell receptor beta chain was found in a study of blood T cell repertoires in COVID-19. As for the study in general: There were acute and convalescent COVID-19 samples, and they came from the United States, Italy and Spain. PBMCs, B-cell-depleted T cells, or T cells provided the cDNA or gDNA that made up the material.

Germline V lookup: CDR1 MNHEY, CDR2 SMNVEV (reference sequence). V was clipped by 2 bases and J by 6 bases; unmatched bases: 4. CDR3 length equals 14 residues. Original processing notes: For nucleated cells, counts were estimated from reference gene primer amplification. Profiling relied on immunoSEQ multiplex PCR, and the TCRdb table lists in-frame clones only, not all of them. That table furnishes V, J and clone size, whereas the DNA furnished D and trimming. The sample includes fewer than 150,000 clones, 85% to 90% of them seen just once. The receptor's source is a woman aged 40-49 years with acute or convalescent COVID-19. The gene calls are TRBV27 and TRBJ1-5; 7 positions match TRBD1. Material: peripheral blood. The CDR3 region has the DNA TGTGCCAGCAGTTTAGGAGGGGGCGGTCAGCCCCAGCATTTT. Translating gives CASSLGGGGQPQHF.